Presented here are 12 T cell receptor beta chains from one specimen sequenced in a study of Ad26.COV2.S vaccination and SARS-CoV-2 variants. TCRdb keeps only in-frame clones here, not all; method: immunoSEQ multiplex PCR. Of about 350,000 clones detected, about 90% appear once; the ten largest clones hold roughly 3.9%. Sample: peripheral blood, taken after recovery from COVID-19. Source of these receptors: a human donor who had recovered from COVID-19.

The genes are TRBV4-1 and TRBJ2-3, with TRBD2 identical over 8 bases. The CDR3 loop spans 17 amino acids. V gave up 5 bases and J gave up 0 bases; unmatched junction bases: 10. Looked up from germline, CDR1 is MGHRA and CDR2 is YSYEKL. CDR3 residues: CASSFSLGGASTDTQYF. The CDR3 DNA is TGCGCCAGCAGCTTCTCCCTCGGGGGGGCTAGCACAGATACGCAGTATTTT.

V gene TRBV9 combines with J gene TRBJ2-7; D not resolved. The germline V gene encodes CDR1 SGDLS and CDR2 YYNGEE. The CDR3 is 15 residues long. V was clipped by 0 bases and J by 2 bases, with 12 bases between them. As DNA, the CDR3 is TGTGCCAGCAGCGTAGGTGCAGCAACTACCTACGAGCAGTACTTC. Its protein product is CASSVGAATTYEQYF. Supplemented by reference TRBV9 and TRBJ2-7, the full variable domain reads DSGVTQTPKHLITATGQRVTLRCSPRSGDLSVYWYQQSLDQGLQFLIQYYNGEERAKGNILERFSAQQFPDLHSELNLSSLELGDSALYFCASSVGAATTYEQYFGPGTRLTVT.

V is TRBV18 and J is TRBJ2-5; 13 bases agree with TRBD2. Germline V gene lookup returns CDR1 KGHSH and CDR2 LQKENI. The CDR3 is made up of 16 amino acids. V was clipped by 4 bases and J by 1 base; unmatched bases: 3. The chain's CDR3 is CASSRTSGGPQETQYF. The CDR3 coding sequence is TGTGCCAGCTCACGGACTAGCGGGGGACCCCAAGAGACCCAGTACTTC.

The chain uses TRBV5-6 and TRBJ2-5, with D possibly TRBD2 on 6 matching bases. Germline loops: CDR1 SGHDT, CDR2 YYEEEE. CDR3 length: 13 residues. V was shortened by 3 bases and J by 2 bases, with 8 bases between the two germline ends. CDR3: CASSWTNQETQYF. The CDR3 nucleotides read TGTGCCAGCAGCTGGACTAATCAAGAGACCCAGTACTTC.

V and J are TRBV3-1 (or the pseudogene TRBV3-2) and TRBJ1-2; 8 positions agree with TRBD1. Trimming removed 5 bases from V and 8 bases from J; junction bases left unmatched: 1. CDR3 length: 11 amino acids. From germline, CDR1 is LGHDT and CDR2 YNNKEL (reference sequence). CDR3 sequence reads: CASSNRGGYTF. The DNA of the CDR3 is TGTGCCAGCAGCAACAGGGGGGGCTACACCTTC.

The chain has TRBV24-1 and TRBJ2-3; TRBD1 agrees at 12 bases. This CDR3 is built from 17 residues. The trim removed 4 bases at V and 5 bases at J, leaving 9 bases unmatched. Germline V gives CDR1 KGHDR, CDR2 SFDVKD. The CDR3 spells CATSEAGTGGPGDTQYF. The DNA for the CDR3 is TGTGCCACCAGTGAAGCCGGGACAGGGGGCCCAGGAGATACGCAGTATTTT.

The V gene is TRBV14, the J gene TRBJ1-1, with D unclear. This CDR3 spans 13 amino acids. The V and J ends lost 1 base and 1 base respectively, with 4 bases between them. Per the germline V gene, CDR1 is SGHDN and CDR2 is FVKESK. CDR3 sequence: CASSQVGNTEAFF. CDR3 nucleotides: TGTGCCAGCAGCCAAGTGGGGAACACTGAAGCTTTCTTT.

This chain uses TRBV28 with TRBJ1-5, with D unclear. CDR1 MDHEN and CDR2 SYDVKM come from the germline V gene. The germline V and J ends were trimmed by 10 bases and 3 bases, with 13 bases remaining between them. The CDR3 loop spans 13 amino acids. The DNA of the CDR3 is TGTGCCACCAAGACGGAAATCAATCAGCCCCAGCATTTT. Amino acid sequence: CATKTEINQPQHF.

The V call is TRBV6-6, the J call TRBJ2-2; 7 positions agree with TRBD2. The CDR3 has 16 residues. Germline assignment: CDR1 MNHNY and CDR2 SVGAGI (reference sequence). V shed 5 bases, J shed 4 bases, and the junction held 10 bases outside the gene matches. The CDR3 bases are TGTGCCAGCAGTAGAGGCCTAGCGGAAGCCACCGGGGAGCTGTTTTTT. Translating it yields CASSRGLAEATGELFF.

This clone occurred once. The V call is TRBV5-1, the J call TRBJ2-7, with a weak D call TRBD2 (6 bases). V gave up 5 bases and J gave up 0 bases, with 12 bases separating them. Germline CDR1 SGHRS, CDR2 YFSETQ. This CDR3 comprises 14 residues. As DNA, the CDR3 is TGCGCCAGCAGTCGGGACGGGAGCTCCTACGAGCAGTACTTC. Encoded protein: CASSRDGSSYEQYF.

The V gene is TRBV6-5, the J gene TRBJ2-5; 9 bases agree with TRBD1. Per the germline V gene, CDR1 is MNHEY and CDR2 is SVGAGI. Trimming took 2 bases from V and 3 from J; bases not matched to a gene: 4. The CDR3 loop spans 15 amino acids. Written as DNA, the CDR3 is TGTGCCAGCAGTTACGGGGGGACAGGGAAAGAGACCCAGTACTTC. Its protein product is CASSYGGTGKETQYF.

V and J are TRBV7-2 and TRBJ2-3, with D tentatively TRBD2 (5 bases). CDR1 and CDR2 (germline): SGHTA, FQGNSA. The CDR3 spans 15 residues. V lost 2 bases and J lost 2, with 11 bases in between. This CDR3 reads CASSLQKRLTDTQYF. DNA of the CDR3: TGTGCCAGCAGCTTACAAAAGCGGCTCACAGATACGCAGTATTTT. Based on the CDR3 plus reference TRBV7-2 and TRBJ2-3, the full variable domain is GAGVSQSPSNKVTEKGKDVELRCDPISGHTALYWYRQSLGQGLEFLIYFQGNSAPDKSGLPSDRFSAERTGGSVSTLTIQRTQQEDSAVYLCASSLQKRLTDTQYFGPGTRLTVL.